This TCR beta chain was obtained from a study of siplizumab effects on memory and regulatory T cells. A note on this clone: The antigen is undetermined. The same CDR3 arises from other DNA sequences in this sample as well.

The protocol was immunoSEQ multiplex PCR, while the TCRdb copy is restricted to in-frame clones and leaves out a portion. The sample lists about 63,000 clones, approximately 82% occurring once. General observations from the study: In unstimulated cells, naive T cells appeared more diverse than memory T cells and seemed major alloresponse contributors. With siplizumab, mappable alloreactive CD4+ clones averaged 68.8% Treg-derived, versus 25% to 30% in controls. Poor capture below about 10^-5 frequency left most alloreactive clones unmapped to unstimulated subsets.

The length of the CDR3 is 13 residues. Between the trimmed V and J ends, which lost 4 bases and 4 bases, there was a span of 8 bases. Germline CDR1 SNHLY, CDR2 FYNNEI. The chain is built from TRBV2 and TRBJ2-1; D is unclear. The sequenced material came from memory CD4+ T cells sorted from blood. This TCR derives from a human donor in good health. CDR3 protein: CASSGPGYNEQFF. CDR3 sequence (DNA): TGTGCCAGCAGTGGACCCGGATACAATGAGCAGTTCTTC. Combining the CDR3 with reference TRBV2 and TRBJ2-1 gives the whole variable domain EPEVTQTPSHQVTQMGQEVILRCVPISNHLYFYWYRQILGQKVEFLVSFYNNEISEKSEIFDDQFSVERPDGSNFTLKIRSTKLEDSAMYFCASSGPGYNEQFFGPGTRLTVL.